Described below is a single TCR beta chain sequence and its context. CDR3 length equals 15 residues. Trimming cost V 6 bases and J 0 bases, with 14 bases left between them. CDR1 MGHDK and CDR2 SYGVNS come from the germline V gene. This specimen belongs to a study of shared T cell receptors in the human thymus. Clones were sequenced by immunoSEQ multiplex PCR, and TCRdb holds only the in-frame ones, with some missing. The repertoire consists of some 660,000 clones, with about 87% occurring once and the leading ten covering just under 0.0095%. The sample was also linked to a second study, of human thymus T cells.

The TCR comes from a boy in the first two years of life with a congenital heart defect. The sequenced sample was thymocytes. The chain recombines TRBV25-1 with TRBJ2-5; tentatively, D is TRBD2 (5 bases). The CDR3 DNA reads TGTGCCAGCAGAGGCGGGCGGACGTACCAAGAGACCCAGTACTTC. Translating it yields CASRGGRTYQETQYF.